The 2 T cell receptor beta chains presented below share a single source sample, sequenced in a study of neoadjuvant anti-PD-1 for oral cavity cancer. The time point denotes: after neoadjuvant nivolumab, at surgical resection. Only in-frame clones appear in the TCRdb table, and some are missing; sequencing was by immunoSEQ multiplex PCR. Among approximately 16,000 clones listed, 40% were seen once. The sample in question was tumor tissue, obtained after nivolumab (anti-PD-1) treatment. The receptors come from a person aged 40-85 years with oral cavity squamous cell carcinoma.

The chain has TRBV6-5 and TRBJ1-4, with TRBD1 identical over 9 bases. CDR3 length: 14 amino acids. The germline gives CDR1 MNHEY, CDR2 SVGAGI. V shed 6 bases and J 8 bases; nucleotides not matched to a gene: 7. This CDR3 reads CASSYRGLGEKLFF. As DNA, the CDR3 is TGTGCCAGCAGCTACAGGGGGCTAGGGGAAAAACTGTTTTTT.

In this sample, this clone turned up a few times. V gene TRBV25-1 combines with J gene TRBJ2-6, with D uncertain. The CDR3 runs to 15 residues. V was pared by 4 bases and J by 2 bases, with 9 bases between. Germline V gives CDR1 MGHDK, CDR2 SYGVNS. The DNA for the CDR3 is TGTGCCAGCAGTGTATGGGGTGCTGGGGCCAACGTCCTGACTTTC. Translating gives CASSVWGAGANVLTF.